The 8 T cell receptor beta chains reported below all come from one sample, sequenced in a study of blood T cell repertoires in COVID-19. The method was immunoSEQ multiplex PCR; TCRdb's version includes in-frame clones alone and lacks a portion of them. Of about 120,000 clones in the sample, 70% to 85% were seen once. The specimen sequenced was peripheral blood. The receptors come from a woman aged 65 to 85 with acute or convalescent COVID-19.

The chain carries TRBV21-1 and TRBJ2-7; the table gives TRBD1 as D, unverified against the DNA. TRBV21-1 corresponds to a pseudogene. The CDR3 spans 20 residues. In nucleotides, the CDR3 is TGTGCCAGCTTCCCGTGGCAGGGGCCGGTAGTGGTCGGTTCTCTCTACGAGCAGTACGTC. Translated: CASFPWQGPVVVGSLYEQYV.

This chain joins TRBV7-9 and TRBJ1-1, with no clear D. The CDR3 runs to 14 residues. Germline-derived CDR1 and CDR2 are SEHNR and FQNEAQ (reference sequence). V lost 3 bases, J lost 1 base, and 9 bases lay in between. The CDR3 sequence: CASSLYRGNTEAFF. DNA of the CDR3: TGTGCCAGCAGCTTGTACCGGGGGAACACTGAAGCTTTCTTT.

The gene calls are TRBV11-1 and TRBJ2-2; possibly TRBD2 for D (6 bases). This CDR3 has 12 amino acids. Germline assignment: CDR1 SGHAT and CDR2 FQDESV (reference sequence). With 5 bases removed from V and 7 bases from J, the gap between germline ends came to 8 bases. CDR3 sequence: CASSGGFGELFF. CDR3 bases: TGTGCCAGCAGCGGGGGGTTCGGGGAGCTGTTTTTT.

The chain is built from TRBV25-1 and TRBJ1-3; tentatively, D is TRBD1 (6 bases). Germline V gene data show CDR1 as MGHDK and CDR2 as SYGVNS. The CDR3 runs to 15 residues. V lost 4 bases, J lost 5 bases, and 15 bases lay in between. CDR3: CASSGIGGPRNTIYF. In DNA form, the CDR3 reads TGTGCCAGCAGTGGGATCGGGGGGCCAAGAAACACCATATATTTT.

The gene calls are TRBV11-3 and TRBJ2-2; possible D gene TRBD1, 5 bases. The CDR3 spans 16 residues. Per germline, CDR1 SGHNT and CDR2 YENEEA. V gave up 5 bases and J gave up 0 bases, with 13 bases separating them. CDR3 DNA: TGTGCCAGCAGCACCGGCCTAGGGGCGAACACCGGGGAGCTGTTTTTT. Translating it yields CASSTGLGANTGELFF. The full variable domain, its missing parts supplied by reference TRBV11-3 and TRBJ2-2, is EAGVVQSPRYKIIEKKQPVAFWCNPISGHNTLYWYLQNLGQGPELLIRYENEEAVDDSQLPKDRFSAERLKGVDSTLKIQPAELGDSAVYLCASSTGLGANTGELFFGEGSRLTVL.

The chain recombines TRBV12-5 with TRBJ2-2; maybe TRBD1 (5 bases). V lost 1 base to trimming and J lost 1 base, with 7 bases between them. Germline V lookup: CDR1 LGHNT, CDR2 FRNRAP. The CDR3 runs to 15 residues. CDR3 sequence reads: CASGLATGNTGELFF. CDR3 in DNA: TGTGCTAGTGGTTTGGCTACAGGGAACACCGGGGAGCTGTTTTTT.

This clone came up a few times. The chain carries TRBV4-1 and TRBJ2-3, with a weak D call TRBD2 (7 bases). The CDR3 loop spans 18 amino acids. The V end was cut by 0 bases, the J end by 5 bases, with 21 bases between. Germline V gene data show CDR1 as MGHRA and CDR2 as YSYEKL. The CDR3 nucleotides are TGCGCCAGCAGCCAAGATCGTAGTTGGGGGGGGCTCCAAGATACGCAGTATTTT. Translation: CASSQDRSWGGLQDTQYF.

The V gene is TRBV7-8, the J gene TRBJ1-6; D uncertain. Germline V CDR1 and CDR2: SGHVS, FQNEAQ. The length of the CDR3 is 13 residues. V lost 4 bases to trimming and J lost 14 bases, with 15 bases between them. The CDR3 loop reads CASSSPAGSALHF. The DNA for the CDR3 is TGTGCCAGCAGCTCCCCAGCGGGGTCCGCCCTCCACTTT.